This entry features one TCR beta chain sequence. This record belongs to a study of neoadjuvant anti-PD-1 for oral cavity cancer. Time point in this sample: after neoadjuvant nivolumab, at surgical resection. Here immunoSEQ multiplex PCR was the method, and the copy in TCRdb shows in-frame clones only, minus some. This table holds 55,000 to 80,000 clones, about nine tenths found once. Sequencing used PBMCs, obtained after nivolumab (anti-PD-1) treatment. This clonotype originated in a person aged 35-79 years with oral cavity squamous cell carcinoma.

This CDR3 reads CASSSRGQGQQFF. The CDR3 coding sequence is TGTGCCAGCAGTTCACGGGGTCAAGGGCAGCAGTTCTTC. The rearrangement links TRBV6-5 to TRBJ2-1; TRBD2 might be the D (5 bases). Trimming removed 4 bases at V and 11 bases at J, with 15 bases between. This CDR3 has 13 residues. CDR1 is MNHEY and CDR2 is SVGAGI in the germline V gene.